This paragraph reports one TCR beta chain. The sample originates from a study of blood T cell repertoires in COVID-19. Profiling relied on immunoSEQ multiplex PCR, and the TCRdb table lists in-frame clones only, not all of them. The sample gives 100,000 to 150,000 clones, around four fifths of which show up once; 12% is in the top ten. Trimming at V came to 0 bases and at J to 5 bases, leaving 2 bases not matched to a gene. The CDR3 covers 16 residues. The V gene's germline CDR1 is KGHSH and CDR2 LQKENI. The chain has TRBV18 and TRBJ2-1, with 12 bases lining up with TRBD1. This clonotype was obtained from a human donor in a cohort sampled during active COVID-19. The sample taken for sequencing was peripheral blood. Here the CDR3 reads CASSPPGQGAHNEQFF. DNA for the CDR3: TGTGCCAGCTCACCACCGGGACAGGGGGCCCACAATGAGCAGTTCTTC.